The 10 T cell receptor beta chains listed next were all sequenced from one sample in a study of T cells in Graves' hyperthyroidism and ophthalmopathy. There were TCR beta CDR3 regions amplified from RNA transcripts. First-round RT-PCR of the TCR CDR3 relied on the HTBI primer set. From the multiplex PCR reads, TCRdb called clonotypes with MiXCR, one entry per CDR3 protein. Seen here are 550,000 to 800,000 distinct CDR3 sequences, around 16% observed once, and the top ten hold 15% to 19%. Sequenced input: blood. The receptor set was obtained from a man between 50 and 59 years old with Graves' hyperthyroidism.

This clonotype was detected ten times or more. The chain couples TRBV28 to TRBJ2-1, with a tentative D call TRBD1 (6 bases). Trimming shortened V by 6 bases and J by 10 bases, and 25 bases separated the two germline ends. The CDR3 runs 16 residues. The germline V gene encodes CDR1 MDHEN and CDR2 SYDVKM. The CDR3 sequence is CASRKRNRAKIYEQFF. The CDR3 DNA reads TGTGCCAGCAGGAAGAGGAACAGGGCCAAAATTTACGAGCAGTTCTTC.

In this sample, this clonotype turned up a few times. The chain is built from TRBV19 and TRBJ2-7; 9 bases line up with TRBD1. Looked up from germline, CDR1 is LNHDA and CDR2 is SQIVND (reference sequence). This CDR3 has 15 amino acids. Trimming took 3 bases from V and 7 from J; bases not matched to a gene: 10. The CDR3 protein is CASSISGTGRWEQYF. The CDR3 nucleotides read TGTGCCAGTAGTATCTCCGGGACAGGGCGGTGGGAGCAGTACTTC. Complete variable domain (other parts from reference TRBV19 and TRBJ2-7): DGGITQSPKYLFRKEGQNVTLSCEQNLNHDAMYWYRQDPGQGLRLIYYSQIVNDFQKGDIAEGYSVSREKKESFPLTVTSAQKNPTAFYLCASSISGTGRWEQYFGPGTRLTVT.

This clonotype was detected many times. The chain recombines TRBV20-1 with TRBJ2-3, with D perhaps TRBD2 (7 bases). The V gene's germline CDR1 is DFQATT and CDR2 SNEGSKA (reference sequence). V was shortened by 5 bases and J by 0 bases, with 27 bases between the two germline ends. CDR3 length: 19 residues. Here the CDR3 DNA reads TGCAGTGCTTTTTGCCCCCCCGCCGCGAGCGGGACAAGCACAGATACGCAGTATTTT. It encodes CSAFCPPAASGTSTDTQYF.

V and J are TRBV20-1 and TRBJ1-5; 9 bases fit TRBD1. The CDR3 consists of 16 residues. The germline V gene encodes CDR1 DFQATT and CDR2 SNEGSKA (reference sequence). The V gene end was trimmed by 4 bases and the J gene end by 1 base; junction bases not matched to a gene: 8. The CDR3 region has the DNA TGCAGTGCTAAAACTGGGGACAGGGTAAGCAATCAGCCCCAGCATTTT. It codes for CSAKTGDRVSNQPQHF.

This clonotype was seen only once. Since a much larger clone is just one base distant, this may be a read error. The V call is TRBV2, the J call TRBJ2-3; 11 positions agree with TRBD2. Germline CDR1 reads SNHLY; CDR2 reads FYNNEI. The junction had 12 bases not matched to a gene; V was cut back by 10 bases and J by 3 bases. The CDR3 runs to 16 residues. The CDR3 region has the DNA TGTGCCAAACGGATTAGCGGGAGGGCCAATACAGATACGCAGTATTTT. Translating it yields CAKRISGRANTDTQYF.

This clonotype came up a few times. CDR3 region: CATSRVRGAIAYEQYF. The CDR3 coding sequence is TGTGCCACCAGCAGAGTTCGGGGGGCGATCGCCTACGAGCAGTACTTC. V usage is TRBV15 and J usage is TRBJ2-7; the D gene is possibly TRBD2 (7 bases). Germline CDR1 reads LNHNV; CDR2 reads YYDKDF (reference sequence). V was pared by 1 base and J by 2 bases, with 15 bases between. This CDR3 is 16 amino acids long.

The rearrangement links TRBV29-1 to TRBJ1-2; tentative D call: TRBD1 (6 bases). V dropped 4 bases and J dropped 1 base, with 13 bases sitting between them. The length of the CDR3 is 14 residues. Germline lookup yields CDR1 SQVTM and CDR2 ANQGSEA. The CDR3 DNA follows: TGCAGCGTTGCCACAGGGTCTTTTAACTATGGCTACACCTTC. Its protein product is CSVATGSFNYGYTF.

In its sample, this clonotype was seen a few times. J is TRBJ2-1 and V is TRBV6-2 or TRBV6-3; 12 bases are a match to TRBD2. V gave up 6 bases and J gave up 9 bases; unmatched junction bases: 9. Per germline, CDR1 MNHEY and CDR2 SVGEGT. This CDR3 contains 15 residues. CDR3 sequence: CASRPGTSGRTEQFF. The CDR3 region has the DNA TGTGCCAGCAGACCCGGGACTAGCGGGCGAACTGAGCAGTTCTTC.

This clonotype was seen repeatedly, ten times or more. The CDR3 DNA reads TGTGCCAGTACAAGGACGAGAACCGGGGAGCTGTTTTTT. Protein product: CASTRTRTGELFF. The chain couples TRBV19 to TRBJ2-2, with D unresolved. CDR3 length: 13 amino acids. Germline-derived CDR1 and CDR2 are LNHDA and SQIVND (reference sequence). Trimming took 7 bases from V and 5 from J, leaving 11 bases between them.

This clonotype was counted only a few times. The J gene is TRBJ2-1, the V gene TRBV11-3; tentative D call: TRBD2 (5 bases). Trimming removed 1 base from V and 6 bases from J, with 16 bases in between. The CDR3 totals 16 residues. Germline CDR1 and CDR2: SGHNT and YENEEA. As DNA, the CDR3 is TGTGCCAGCAGCTTAGCAGCGGATCTCAACGGCAATGAGCAGTTCTTC. Translation gives CASSLAADLNGNEQFF.